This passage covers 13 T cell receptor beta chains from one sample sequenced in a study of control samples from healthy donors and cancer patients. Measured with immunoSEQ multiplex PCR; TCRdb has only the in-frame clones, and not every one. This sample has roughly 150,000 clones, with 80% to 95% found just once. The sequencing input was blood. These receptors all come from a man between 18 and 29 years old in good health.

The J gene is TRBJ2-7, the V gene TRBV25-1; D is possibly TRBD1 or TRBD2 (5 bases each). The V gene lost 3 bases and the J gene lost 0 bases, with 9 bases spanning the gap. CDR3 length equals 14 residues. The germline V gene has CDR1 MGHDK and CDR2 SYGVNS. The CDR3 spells CASSDWDGSYEQYF. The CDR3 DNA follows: TGTGCCAGCAGTGACTGGGACGGCTCCTACGAGCAGTACTTC.

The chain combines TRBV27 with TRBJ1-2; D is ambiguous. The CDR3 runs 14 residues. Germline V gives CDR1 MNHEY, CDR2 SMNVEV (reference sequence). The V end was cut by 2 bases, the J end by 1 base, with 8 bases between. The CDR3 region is CASSLTSFNYGYTF. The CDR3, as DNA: TGTGCCAGCAGTTTAACCAGCTTTAACTATGGCTACACCTTC.

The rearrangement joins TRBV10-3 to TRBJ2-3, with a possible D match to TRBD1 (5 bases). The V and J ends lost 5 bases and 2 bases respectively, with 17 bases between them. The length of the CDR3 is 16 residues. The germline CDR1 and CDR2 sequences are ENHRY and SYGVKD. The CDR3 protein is CAISQMDKVITDTQYF. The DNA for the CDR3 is TGTGCCATCAGTCAAATGGACAAAGTTATCACAGATACGCAGTATTTT.

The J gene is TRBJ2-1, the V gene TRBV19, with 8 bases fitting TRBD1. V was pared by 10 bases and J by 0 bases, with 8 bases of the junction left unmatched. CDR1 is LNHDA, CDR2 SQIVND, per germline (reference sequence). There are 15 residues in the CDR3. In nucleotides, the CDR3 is TGTGCCACGTATGAAACAGGGGGCTCCTACAATGAGCAGTTCTTC. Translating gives CATYETGGSYNEQFF. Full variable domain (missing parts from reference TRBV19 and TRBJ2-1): DGGITQSPKYLFRKEGQNVTLSCEQNLNHDAMYWYRQDPGQGLRLIYYSQIVNDFQKGDIAEGYSVSREKKESFPLTVTSAQKNPTAFYLCATYETGGSYNEQFFGPGTRLTVL.

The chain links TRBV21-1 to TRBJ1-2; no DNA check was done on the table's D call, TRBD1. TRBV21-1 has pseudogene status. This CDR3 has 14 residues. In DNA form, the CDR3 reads TGTGCCAGCAGCAACCGGCAGGGCTACTATGGCTACACCTTC. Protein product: CASSNRQGYYGYTF.

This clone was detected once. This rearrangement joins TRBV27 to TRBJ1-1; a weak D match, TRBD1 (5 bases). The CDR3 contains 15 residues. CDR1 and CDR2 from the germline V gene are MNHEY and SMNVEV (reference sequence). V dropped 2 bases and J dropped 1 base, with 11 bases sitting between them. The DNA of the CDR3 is TGTGCCAGCAGTTTAGGGGACGGACGGAACACTGAAGCTTTCTTT. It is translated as CASSLGDGRNTEAFF.

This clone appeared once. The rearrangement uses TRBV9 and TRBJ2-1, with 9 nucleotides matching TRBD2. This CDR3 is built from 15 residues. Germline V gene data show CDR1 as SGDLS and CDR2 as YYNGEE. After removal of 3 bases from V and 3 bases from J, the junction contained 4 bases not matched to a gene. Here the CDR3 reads CASSATSGGYNEQFF. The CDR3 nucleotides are TGTGCCAGCAGCGCGACTAGCGGCGGCTACAATGAGCAGTTCTTC.

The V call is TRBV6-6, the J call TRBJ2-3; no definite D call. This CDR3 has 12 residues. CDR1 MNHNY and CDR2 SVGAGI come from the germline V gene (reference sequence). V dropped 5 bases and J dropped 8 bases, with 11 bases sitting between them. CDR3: CASSADRATQYF. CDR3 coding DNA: TGTGCCAGCAGTGCAGACCGGGCTACGCAGTATTTT.

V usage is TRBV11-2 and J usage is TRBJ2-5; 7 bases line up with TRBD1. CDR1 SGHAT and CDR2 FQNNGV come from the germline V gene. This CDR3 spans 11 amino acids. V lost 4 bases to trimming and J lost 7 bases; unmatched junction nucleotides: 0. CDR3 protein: CASSYRGTQYF. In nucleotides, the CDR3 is TGTGCCAGCAGCTACAGGGGGACCCAGTACTTC. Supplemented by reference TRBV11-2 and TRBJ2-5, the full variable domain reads EAGVAQSPRYKIIEKRQSVAFWCNPISGHATLYWYQQILGQGPKLLIQFQNNGVVDDSQLPKDRFSAERLKGVDSTLKIQPAKLEDSAVYLCASSYRGTQYFGPGTRLLVL.

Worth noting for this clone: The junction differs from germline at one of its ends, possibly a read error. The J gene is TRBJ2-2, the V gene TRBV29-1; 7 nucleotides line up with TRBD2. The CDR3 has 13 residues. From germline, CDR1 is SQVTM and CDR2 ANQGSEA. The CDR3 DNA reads TGCAGCGCTGAAGTGACTAGCCCCGGGGAGCTGTTTTTT. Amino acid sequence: CSAEVTSPGELFF.

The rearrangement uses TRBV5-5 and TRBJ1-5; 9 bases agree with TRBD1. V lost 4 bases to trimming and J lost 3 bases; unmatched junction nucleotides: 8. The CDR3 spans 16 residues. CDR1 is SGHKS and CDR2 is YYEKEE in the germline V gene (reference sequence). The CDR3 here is CASSRHGDRANQPQHF. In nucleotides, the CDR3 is TGTGCCAGCAGCCGTCATGGGGACAGGGCCAATCAGCCCCAGCATTTT.

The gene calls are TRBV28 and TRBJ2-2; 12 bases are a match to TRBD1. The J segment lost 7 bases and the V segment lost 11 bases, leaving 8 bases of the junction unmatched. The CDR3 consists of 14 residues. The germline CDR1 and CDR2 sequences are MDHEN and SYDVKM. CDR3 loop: CAAAGQGARGELFF. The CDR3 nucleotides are TGTGCCGCTGCGGGACAGGGGGCCCGCGGGGAGCTGTTTTTT.

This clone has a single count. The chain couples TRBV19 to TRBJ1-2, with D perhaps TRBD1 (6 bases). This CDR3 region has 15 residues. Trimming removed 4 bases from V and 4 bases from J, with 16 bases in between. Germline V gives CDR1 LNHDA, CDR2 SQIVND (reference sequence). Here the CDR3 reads CASSTALGGVYGYTF. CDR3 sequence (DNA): TGTGCCAGTAGTACCGCTTTGGGGGGCGTCTATGGCTACACCTTC.